These 15 T cell receptor beta chains came from one sample sequenced in a study of T cell responses to AZD1222 COVID-19 vaccine. Assay: immunoSEQ multiplex PCR; the TCRdb copy retains only in-frame clones and omits some. The sample includes hundreds of thousands of clones, roughly 93% of them seen just once. The specimen was peripheral blood, collected 28 days after the second AZD1222 dose. The source is an adult who received the AZD1222 COVID-19 vaccine.

The chain uses TRBV30 and TRBJ1-5; D ambiguous. The CDR3 has 13 residues. CDR1 and CDR2 (germline): GTSNPN, SVGIG (reference sequence). Between the trimmed V and J ends, which lost 0 bases and 1 base, there was a span of 4 bases. The DNA for the CDR3 is TGTGCCTGGAGTGTACACAGCAATCAGCCCCAGCATTTT. This gives the protein CAWSVHSNQPQHF. Based on the CDR3 plus reference TRBV30 and TRBJ1-5, the full variable domain is SQTIHQWPATLVQPVGSPLSLECTVEGTSNPNLYWYRQAAGRGLQLLFYSVGIGQISSEVPQNLSASRPQDRQFILSSKKLLLSDSGFYLCAWSVHSNQPQHFGDGTRLSIL.

The CDR3 DNA sequence: TGTGCCTGGAGTAGGGGGCGGGACACTGAAGCTTTCTTT. It encodes CAWSRGRDTEAFF. The genes are TRBV30 and TRBJ1-1, with 7 bases identical to TRBD1. CDR3 length equals 13 residues. The V gene end was trimmed by 2 bases and the J gene end by 3 bases; junction bases not matched to a gene: 3. Germline V gene data show CDR1 as GTSNPN and CDR2 as SVGIG (reference sequence).

The CDR3 sequence is CASSWTGGAYEQYF. In DNA form, the CDR3 reads TGTGCCAGCAGCTGGACAGGGGGGGCCTACGAGCAGTACTTC. The chain couples TRBV7-9 to TRBJ2-7; 10 bases align to TRBD1. Trimming removed 4 bases from V and 2 bases from J; junction bases left unmatched: 2. The CDR3 consists of 14 residues. The germline V gene encodes CDR1 SEHNR and CDR2 FQNEAQ (reference sequence).

This chain links TRBV9 with TRBJ2-3; D uncertain. The V and J ends lost 4 bases and 6 bases respectively, with 9 bases between them. CDR3 length equals 12 residues. CDR1 is SGDLS and CDR2 is YYNGEE in the germline V gene. CDR3 region: CASSTTWDTQYF. CDR3 coding DNA: TGTGCCAGCAGCACGACCTGGGATACGCAGTATTTT.

The chain recombines TRBV28 with TRBJ2-7; 9 bases align to TRBD2. There are 18 residues in the CDR3. Per the germline V gene, CDR1 is MDHEN and CDR2 is SYDVKM. Trimming took 5 bases from V and 3 from J; bases not matched to a gene: 17. CDR3 coding DNA: TGTGCCAGCAGTCGCTGGTTTTCTCGGACTAGCGAAATCTACGAGCAGTACTTC. Translation: CASSRWFSRTSEIYEQYF.

In the case of this clone: The same CDR3 also results from other DNA sequences found in this sample. This chain joins TRBV9 and TRBJ1-1; tentative D call: TRBD1 (6 bases). There are 14 residues in the CDR3. The V gene's germline CDR1 is SGDLS and CDR2 YYNGEE. V was clipped by 3 bases and J by 1 base, with 10 bases between them. CDR3 DNA: TGTGCCAGCAGCGCCCTGGGACAGAACACTGAAGCTTTCTTT. Translated, it gives CASSALGQNTEAFF.

V is TRBV28 and J is TRBJ1-1, with D perhaps matching TRBD1 (6 bases). Trimming removed 7 bases from V and 5 bases from J, with 17 bases in between. Germline CDR1 and CDR2: MDHEN and SYDVKM. The CDR3 consists of 14 residues. The CDR3 region is CASNNRARWTEAFF. In nucleotides, the CDR3 is TGTGCCAGCAATAACAGGGCCAGGTGGACTGAAGCTTTCTTT.

The chain combines TRBV28 with TRBJ2-7; TRBD2 is a possible D gene (5 bases). The germline V gene encodes CDR1 MDHEN and CDR2 SYDVKM. Deletions cut 2 bases from V and 2 bases from J, with 7 bases between. The CDR3 is 13 residues long. CDR3 sequence reads: CASSLAGAYEQYF. CDR3 coding DNA: TGTGCCAGCAGTTTAGCGGGTGCCTACGAGCAGTACTTC.

The chain employs TRBV2 and TRBJ2-1; 7 bases are a match to TRBD1. The V gene's germline CDR1 is SNHLY and CDR2 FYNNEI. The length of the CDR3 is 14 residues. The J segment lost 6 bases and the V segment lost 5 bases, leaving 7 bases of the junction unmatched. The CDR3 spells CASSPGTVGNEQFF. CDR3 DNA: TGTGCCAGCAGTCCCGGGACAGTGGGCAATGAGCAGTTCTTC. Supplemented by reference TRBV2 and TRBJ2-1, the full variable domain reads EPEVTQTPSHQVTQMGQEVILRCVPISNHLYFYWYRQILGQKVEFLVSFYNNEISEKSEIFDDQFSVERPDGSNFTLKIRSTKLEDSAMYFCASSPGTVGNEQFFGPGTRLTVL.

This chain connects TRBV28 to TRBJ2-7; weak D call: TRBD2 (5 bases). Per the germline V gene, CDR1 is MDHEN and CDR2 is SYDVKM. This CDR3 is built from 16 residues. V lost 2 bases to trimming and J lost 1 base, with 15 bases between them. The DNA for the CDR3 is TGTGCCAGCAGTTTAGAGGGTGGAGACGGATCCTACGAGCAGTACTTC. It yields the protein CASSLEGGDGSYEQYF.

J is TRBJ2-7 and V is TRBV11-2; D perhaps matches TRBD2 (7 bases). There are 15 residues in the CDR3. Germline V gives CDR1 SGHAT, CDR2 FQNNGV. V lost 4 bases and J 3 bases, leaving 16 bases between the germline ends. CDR3 protein: CASSSGGITNYEQYF. In DNA form, the CDR3 reads TGTGCCAGCAGCTCGGGGGGCATAACCAACTACGAGCAGTACTTC.

The gene calls are TRBV7-2 and TRBJ1-5; weak D call: TRBD1 (5 bases). The CDR3 is made up of 14 amino acids. V gave up 4 bases and J gave up 7 bases, with 14 bases separating them. Germline CDR1 SGHTA, CDR2 FQGNSA. The CDR3, as DNA: TGTGCCAGCAGCTCCAGGGTTGGGAAGCAGCCCCAGCATTTT. This gives the protein CASSSRVGKQPQHF.

The CDR3 sequence: CSVVRGQGAREQYF. The CDR3 DNA follows: TGCAGCGTTGTTAGGGGACAGGGGGCCCGGGAGCAGTACTTC. V gene TRBV29-1 combines with J gene TRBJ2-7; 12 bases fit TRBD1. The CDR3 totals 14 residues. Germline V CDR1 and CDR2: SQVTM, ANQGSEA. J gave up 7 bases and V 4 bases, and 8 bases lay outside the gene matches.

The V call is TRBV4-2, the J call TRBJ2-2; 11 bases fit TRBD1. The V and J ends lost 1 base and 1 base, in that order; junction bases with no gene match: 14. Germline assignment: CDR1 LGHNA and CDR2 YNFKEQ. The CDR3 has 21 amino acids. The CDR3 sequence is CASSQVIGTGGPKRNTGELFF. CDR3 DNA sequence: TGTGCCAGCAGCCAAGTGATTGGGACAGGGGGACCGAAGAGGAACACCGGGGAGCTGTTTTTT.

J is TRBJ1-1 and V is TRBV10-3; D call uncertain. V lost 10 bases, J lost 0 bases, and 12 bases lay in between. The CDR3 runs to 13 residues. Germline lookup yields CDR1 ENHRY and CDR2 SYGVKD. The CDR3 loop reads CASSPLMNTEAFF. CDR3 bases: TGTGCCAGTTCCCCGCTTATGAACACTGAAGCTTTCTTT.